Each of the 16 T cell receptor beta chains below was sequenced from the same sample in a study of early stage breast cancer tumors. Some clones are missing from TCRdb's copy, which holds only in-frame ones; the method was immunoSEQ multiplex PCR. There are about 5,500 clones in the sample; approximately 70% occur only once, and approximately 13% lies in the top ten. Sequencing used normal breast tissue next to the tumor. The receptors were sampled from a person in their sixties or seventies with breast cancer.

V usage is TRBV7-9 and J usage is TRBJ2-3; D is ambiguous. The CDR3 extends over 15 amino acids. CDR1 SEHNR and CDR2 FQNEAQ come from the germline V gene (reference sequence). Trimming shortened V by 5 bases and J by 1 base, and 13 bases separated the two germline ends. The CDR3 DNA reads TGTGCCAGCAGCCCGACGGGTTCCCGCACAGATACGCAGTATTTT. Encoded protein: CASSPTGSRTDTQYF.

CDR3 nucleotides: TGTGCCAGCAGCGCCCCGACTAGCGGGGTGTCGGATACGCAGTATTTT. Its protein is CASSAPTSGVSDTQYF. This rearrangement joins TRBV9 to TRBJ2-3; 11 bases agree with TRBD2. The CDR3 sequence is 16 residues long. The germline V gene encodes CDR1 SGDLS and CDR2 YYNGEE. J was trimmed by 6 bases and V by 3 bases; bases with no gene match: 9.

The chain couples TRBV10-1 to TRBJ2-1, with 14 bases matching TRBD2. J lost 9 bases, V lost 5 bases, and 6 bases had no gene match. The CDR3 consists of 15 residues. CDR1 is WNHNN, CDR2 SYGVQD, per germline (reference sequence). The chain's CDR3 is CASSLGLAGGGEQFF. The CDR3 DNA is TGCGCCAGCAGTCTTGGACTAGCGGGGGGTGGTGAGCAGTTCTTC.

This clone was found a few times. The V and J genes are TRBV4-2 and TRBJ1-2; perhaps TRBD1 as D (6 bases). Trimming stripped 5 bases from V and 2 bases from J, with 21 bases between. This CDR3 is built from 17 residues. CDR1 is LGHNA and CDR2 is YNFKEQ in the germline V gene. DNA of the CDR3: TGTGCCAGCAGCAAAAGGGGGGGGGACGGTGAAAACTATGGCTACACCTTC. Protein sequence: CASSKRGGDGENYGYTF.

This chain uses TRBV7-9 with TRBJ1-2; 8 bases fit TRBD1. V was pared by 2 bases and J by 6 bases, with 8 bases of the junction left unmatched. CDR1 and CDR2 from the germline V gene are SEHNR and FQNEAQ (reference sequence). This CDR3 region has 15 residues. The CDR3 DNA reads TGTGCCAGCAGCTTACTGGCCCAGGGGGCGAATGGCTACACCTTC. Amino acids: CASSLLAQGANGYTF.

Only a few counts were recorded for this clone. The CDR3 DNA reads TGTGCCAGCAGCTTGGTCGGCAGGGGAGTGGACGAGCAGTACTTC. It codes for CASSLVGRGVDEQYF. This chain joins TRBV5-8 and TRBJ2-7, with D tentatively TRBD1 (6 bases). V lost 0 bases, J lost 5 bases, and 15 bases lay in between. The germline gives CDR1 SGHTS, CDR2 YDEGEE. This CDR3 contains 15 residues.

In DNA, the CDR3 is TGCGCCAGCAGCCCGCGGCCTCCAGCCTACGAGCAGTACTTC. Translated: CASSPRPPAYEQYF. This chain connects TRBV5-1 to TRBJ2-7; no firm D call. From germline, CDR1 is SGHRS and CDR2 YFSETQ. CDR3 length: 14 residues. The germline V and J ends were trimmed by 4 bases and 2 bases, with 13 bases remaining between them.

Remarks on this clone: Sequence at one end of the junction differs from germline and may be a read error. The V and J genes are TRBV7-7 and TRBJ2-5; D possibly uses TRBD1 or TRBD2 (5 bases each). The germline gives CDR1 SSHAT, CDR2 FNYEAQ (reference sequence). The CDR3 contains 13 residues. This CDR3 reads CASSLVGVETQYF. CDR3 sequence (DNA): TGTGCTAGCAGCTTAGTGGGGGTGGAGACCCAGTACTTC.

A single count supports this clone. V gene TRBV27 combines with J gene TRBJ2-1; no reliable D call. V lost 5 bases and J lost 3, with 11 bases in between. This CDR3 is built from 14 residues. The V gene's germline CDR1 is MNHEY and CDR2 SMNVEV (reference sequence). CDR3 residues: CASSPGPSYNEQFF. CDR3 nucleotides: TGTGCCAGCAGTCCCGGACCCAGCTACAATGAGCAGTTCTTC.

This chain joins TRBV11-2 and TRBJ2-1, with D hard to call. This CDR3 has 12 residues. Trimming removed 3 bases at V and 9 bases at J, with 9 bases between. Germline assignment: CDR1 SGHAT and CDR2 FQNNGV. CDR3 sequence: CASSFSLSEQFF. The CDR3 bases are TGTGCCAGCAGCTTTAGCCTGAGTGAGCAGTTCTTC.

The chain couples TRBV14 to TRBJ1-3; D possibly corresponds to TRBD1 (5 bases). The CDR3 runs 16 residues. V was shortened by 5 bases and J by 0 bases, with 14 bases between the two germline ends. Per germline, CDR1 SGHDN and CDR2 FVKESK. The CDR3 region is CASSLGLTGSGNTIYF. As DNA, the CDR3 is TGTGCCAGCAGCTTGGGGCTTACGGGCTCTGGAAACACCATATATTTT.

The gene calls are TRBV7-3 and TRBJ2-3, with 9 bases lining up with TRBD2. CDR1 and CDR2 (germline): SGHTA, FQGTGA. The CDR3 covers 15 residues. V was pared by 2 bases and J by 1 base, with 1 base of the junction left unmatched. CDR3 in DNA: TGTGCCAGCAGCTTACAGCGGGGGGGCACAGATACGCAGTATTTT. Its translation: CASSLQRGGTDTQYF.

This clone was seen a few times. The chain recombines TRBV6-6 with TRBJ2-4; D remains unclear. The V end was cut by 6 bases, the J end by 0 bases, with 9 bases between. The CDR3 sequence is 14 residues long. From germline, CDR1 is MNHNY and CDR2 SVGAGI (reference sequence). CDR3 amino acids: CASSPLGAKNIQYF. CDR3 in DNA: TGTGCCAGCAGCCCCCTGGGAGCCAAAAACATTCAGTACTTC.

The chain couples TRBV28 to TRBJ2-7, with TRBD2 identical over 9 bases. CDR1 is MDHEN and CDR2 is SYDVKM in the germline V gene. The ends lost 11 bases at V and 6 bases at J; junction bases unmatched: 5. This CDR3 spans 11 amino acids. The chain's CDR3 is CAAQRGAEQYF. The DNA for the CDR3 is TGTGCCGCCCAGCGGGGGGCCGAGCAGTACTTC.

The rearrangement joins TRBV7-9 to TRBJ2-1; a possible D gene is TRBD1 (5 bases). Germline CDR1 and CDR2: SEHNR and FQNEAQ (reference sequence). With 1 base removed from V and 10 bases from J, the gap between germline ends came to 8 bases. This CDR3 comprises 12 residues. CDR3 amino acids: CASSLGTFEQFF. The DNA of the CDR3 is TGTGCCAGCAGCTTAGGGACATTCGAGCAGTTCTTC.

A remark on this clone: Relative to the germline gene, one junction end is altered; a read error may explain this. The CDR3 protein is CASSPDQAGHSFLF. For the CDR3, the DNA is TGTGCCAGCTCACCGGATCAAGCCGGCCACTCATTCCTCTTC. This sequence joins TRBV18 and TRBJ2-1, with unresolved D. Germline values: CDR1 KGHSH, CDR2 LQKENI. The CDR3 runs 14 residues.